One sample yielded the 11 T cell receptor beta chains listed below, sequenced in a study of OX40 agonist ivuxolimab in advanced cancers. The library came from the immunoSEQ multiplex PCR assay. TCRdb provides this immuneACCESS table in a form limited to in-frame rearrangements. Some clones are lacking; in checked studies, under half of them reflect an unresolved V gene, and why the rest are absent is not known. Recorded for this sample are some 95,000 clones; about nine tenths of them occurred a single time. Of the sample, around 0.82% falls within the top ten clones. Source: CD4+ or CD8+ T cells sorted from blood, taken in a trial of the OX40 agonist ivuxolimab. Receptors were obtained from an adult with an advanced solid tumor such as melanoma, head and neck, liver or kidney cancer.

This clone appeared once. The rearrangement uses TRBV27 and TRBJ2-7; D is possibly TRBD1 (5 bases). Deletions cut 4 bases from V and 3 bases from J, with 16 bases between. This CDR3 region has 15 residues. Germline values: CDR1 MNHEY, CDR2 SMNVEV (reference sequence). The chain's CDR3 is CASSSPGTGFYEQYF. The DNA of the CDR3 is TGTGCCAGCAGTTCCCCGGGTACAGGATTCTACGAGCAGTACTTC.

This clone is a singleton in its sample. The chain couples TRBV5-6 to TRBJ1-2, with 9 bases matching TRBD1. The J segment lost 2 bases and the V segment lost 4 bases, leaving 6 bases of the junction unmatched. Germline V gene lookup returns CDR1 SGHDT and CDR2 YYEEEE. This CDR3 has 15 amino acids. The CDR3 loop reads CASSPTGGWNYGYTF. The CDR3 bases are TGTGCCAGCAGCCCGACAGGGGGGTGGAACTATGGCTACACCTTC. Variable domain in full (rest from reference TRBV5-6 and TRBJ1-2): DAGVTQSPTHLIKTRGQQVTLRCSPKSGHDTVSWYQQALGQGPQFIFQYYEEEERQRGNFPDRFSGHQFPNYSSELNVNALLLGDSALYLCASSPTGGWNYGYTFGSGTRLTVV.

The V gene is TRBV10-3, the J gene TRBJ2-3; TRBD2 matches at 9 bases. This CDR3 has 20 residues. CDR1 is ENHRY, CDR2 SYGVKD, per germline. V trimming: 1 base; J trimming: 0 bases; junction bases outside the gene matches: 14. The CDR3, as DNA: TGTGCCATCAGTGAGTTCACTAACCCTAATAGCGGGAGTAGCACAGATACGCAGTATTTT. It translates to CAISEFTNPNSGSSTDTQYF.

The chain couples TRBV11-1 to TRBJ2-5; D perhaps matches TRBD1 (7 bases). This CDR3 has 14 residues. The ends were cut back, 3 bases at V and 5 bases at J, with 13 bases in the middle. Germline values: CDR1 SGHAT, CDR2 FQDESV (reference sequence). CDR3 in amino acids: CASSLAGGGETQYF. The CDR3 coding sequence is TGTGCCAGCAGCTTGGCAGGGGGAGGCGAGACCCAGTACTTC. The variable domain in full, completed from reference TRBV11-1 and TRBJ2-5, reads EAEVAQSPRYKITEKSQAVAFWCDPISGHATLYWYRQILGQGPELLVQFQDESVVDDSQLPKDRFSAERLKGVDSTLKIQPAELGDSAMYLCASSLAGGGETQYFGPGTRLLVL.

The CDR3 spells CASRDTSGSSNEQFF. The CDR3 DNA reads TGTGCCAGCAGGGATACTAGCGGGAGCTCCAATGAGCAGTTCTTC. The gene calls are TRBV2 and TRBJ2-1; 11 bases match TRBD2. CDR3 size: 15 residues. Germline V CDR1 and CDR2: SNHLY, FYNNEI. Unmatched junction bases numbered 7, after V lost 6 bases and J lost 6 bases.

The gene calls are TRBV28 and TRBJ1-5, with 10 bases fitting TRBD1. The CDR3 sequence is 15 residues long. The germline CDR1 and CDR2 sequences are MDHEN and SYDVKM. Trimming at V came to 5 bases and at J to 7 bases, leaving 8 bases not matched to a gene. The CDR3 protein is CASSPSTGGRQPQHF. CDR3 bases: TGTGCCAGCAGTCCGTCGACAGGGGGCAGGCAGCCCCAGCATTTT.

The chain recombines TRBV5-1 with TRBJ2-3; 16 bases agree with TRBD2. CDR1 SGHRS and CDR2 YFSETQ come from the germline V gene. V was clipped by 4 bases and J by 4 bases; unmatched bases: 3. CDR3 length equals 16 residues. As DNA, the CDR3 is TGCGCCAGCAGCCTGGGACTAGCGGGAGGGGCAGATACGCAGTATTTT. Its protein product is CASSLGLAGGADTQYF.

CDR3 DNA: TGTGCCAGCAGTGATCTGTGGACAGGAGGCTACAATGAGCAGTTCTTC. Its translation is CASSDLWTGGYNEQFF. The chain recombines TRBV2 with TRBJ2-1, with TRBD1 matching over 7 bases. This CDR3 contains 16 residues. Germline loops: CDR1 SNHLY, CDR2 FYNNEI. The junction had 8 bases not matched to a gene; V was cut back by 3 bases and J by 3 bases.

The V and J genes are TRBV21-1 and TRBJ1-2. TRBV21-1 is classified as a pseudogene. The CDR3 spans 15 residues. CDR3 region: CASKRTEPAGYGYTF. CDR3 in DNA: TGTGCCAGCAAAAGAACTGAGCCCGCGGGGTATGGCTACACCTTC.

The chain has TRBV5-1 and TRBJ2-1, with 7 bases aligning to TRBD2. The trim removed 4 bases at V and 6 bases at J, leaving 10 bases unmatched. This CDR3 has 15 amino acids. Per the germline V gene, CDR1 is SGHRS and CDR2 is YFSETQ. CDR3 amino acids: CASSQLAPSTNEQFF. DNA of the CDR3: TGCGCCAGCAGCCAACTAGCGCCGTCCACCAATGAGCAGTTCTTC.

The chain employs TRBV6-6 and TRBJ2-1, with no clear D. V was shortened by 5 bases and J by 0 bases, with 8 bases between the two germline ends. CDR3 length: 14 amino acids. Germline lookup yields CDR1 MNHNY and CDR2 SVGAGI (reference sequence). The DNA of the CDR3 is TGTGCCAGCAGTCTCCGGAGCTCCTACAATGAGCAGTTCTTC. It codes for CASSLRSSYNEQFF.